The subject of this entry is one T cell receptor (beta chain). Its matching antigen is unknown. Mismatch with germline at one junction end may stem from a read error. Using RNA transcripts as the source, TCR beta CDR3 regions were amplified. HTBI primers were used for first-round RT-PCR of the TCR CDR3. TCRdb itself ran the multiplex PCR reads through MiXCR, one entry per CDR3 protein. The data contain 200,000 to 250,000 distinct CDR3 sequences, about 16% of them singletons. The entry originates in a study of T cells in Graves' hyperthyroidism and ophthalmopathy. Study-wide results and limits: Most thyroid clonotypes expanded above 0.001 were also detected in blood.

The CDR3 runs 13 residues. Per germline, CDR1 MRHNA and CDR2 SNTAGT. PBMCs were collected from an approximately 10 ml volume of fresh peripheral blood. This sequence was found in a man aged 40-49 years with Graves' hyperthyroidism. The sequencing input was blood. V usage is TRBV6-4 and J usage is TRBJ1-1; D may be TRBD1 (5 bases). In DNA form, the CDR3 reads TGTGCCAGCAGTAGGGACTTGGGGACTGGAGCTTTCTTT. Protein sequence: CASSRDLGTGAFF.